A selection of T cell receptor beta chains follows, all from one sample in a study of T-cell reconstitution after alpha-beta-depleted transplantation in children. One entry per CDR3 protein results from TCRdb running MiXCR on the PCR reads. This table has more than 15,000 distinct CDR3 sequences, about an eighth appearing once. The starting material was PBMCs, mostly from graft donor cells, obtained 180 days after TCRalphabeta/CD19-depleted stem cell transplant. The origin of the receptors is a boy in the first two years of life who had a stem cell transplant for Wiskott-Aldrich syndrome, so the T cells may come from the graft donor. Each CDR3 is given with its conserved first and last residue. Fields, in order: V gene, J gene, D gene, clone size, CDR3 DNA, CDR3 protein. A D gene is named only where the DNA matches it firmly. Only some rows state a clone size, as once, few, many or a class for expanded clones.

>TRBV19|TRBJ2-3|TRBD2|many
TGTGCCAGTACCCCTGGGACTAGCGGGAGCGACATAGGTACGCAGTATTTT
CASTPGTSGSDIGTQYF
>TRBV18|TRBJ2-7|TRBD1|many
TGTGCCAGCTCACAAACAGGGGGCGAGCAGTACTTC
CASSQTGGEQYF
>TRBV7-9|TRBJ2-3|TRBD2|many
TGTGCCAGCAGCCCAGCCGGGAGGGTCAGGACAGATACGCAGTATTTT
CASSPAGRVRTDTQYF
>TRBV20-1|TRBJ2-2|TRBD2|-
TGCGGTGCTACACTAGCGGGAGGCATGAACACCGGGGAGCTGTTTTTT
CGATLAGGMNTGELFF
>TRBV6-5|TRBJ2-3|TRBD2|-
TGTGCCAGCAGTTACATGGGACTAGCGGGCCCGGATACGCAGTATTTT
CASSYMGLAGPDTQYF
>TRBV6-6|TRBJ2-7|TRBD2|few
TGTGCCAGCAGTTACTTAAGCGGGGGGGCGGGCGAGCAGTACTTC
CASSYLSGGAGEQYF
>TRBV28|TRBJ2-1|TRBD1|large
TGTGCCAGCAGTTCCCAGGGGGCAACCCTCTACAATGAGCAGTTCTTC
CASSSQGATLYNEQFF
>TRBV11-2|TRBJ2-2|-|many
TGTGCCAGCAGCTCGGGTAGATTCGCCACCGGGGAGCTGTTTTTT
CASSSGRFATGELFF
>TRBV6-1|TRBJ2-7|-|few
TGTGCCAGCAGGAGGCAGGGTCCGAGCTCCTACGAGCAGTACTTC
CASRRQGPSSYEQYF
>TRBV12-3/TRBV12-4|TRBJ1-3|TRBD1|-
TGTGCCAGCAGGGGACAGGGGTCTGGAAACACCATATATTTT
CASRGQGSGNTIYF
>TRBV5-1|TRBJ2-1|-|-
TGCGCCAGCAGCCCGCCGGGAGCTAGAATTTACAATGAGCAGTTCTTC
CASSPPGARIYNEQFF
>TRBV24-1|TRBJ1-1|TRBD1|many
TGTGCCACCAGTGATCCTCCGGGACAGATAGCTTTCTTT
CATSDPPGQIAFF
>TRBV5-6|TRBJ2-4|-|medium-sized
TGTGCCAGCAGCTTGGCCAAGGTCCTAGCCAAAAACATTCAGTACTTC
CASSLAKVLAKNIQYF
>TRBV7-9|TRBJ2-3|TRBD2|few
TGTGCCAGCAGCTTAGACGGGAGGCCAACAGATACGCAGTATTTT
CASSLDGRPTDTQYF
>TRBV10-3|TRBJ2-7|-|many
TGTGCCATCAGTGAGTATGGAAACGAGCAGTACTTC
CAISEYGNEQYF
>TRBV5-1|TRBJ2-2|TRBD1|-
TGCGCCAGCAGCTATACGGACAGGGGTACCGGGGAGCTGTTTTTT
CASSYTDRGTGELFF